This T cell receptor beta chain was sequenced during a study of Ad26.COV2.S vaccination and SARS-CoV-2 variants. Study summary: Intramuscular Ad26.COV2.S doses were given once or twice, 56 days apart. General observations from the study: Following vaccination, spike-specific CD8+ and CD4+ T cell responses reportedly exhibited substantial breadth. With respect to non-spike TCR breadth, vaccine and placebo recipients were similar.

Libraries were prepared by immunoSEQ multiplex PCR; TCRdb keeps only in-frame clonotypes and omits some of them. The sample shows about 680,000 clones, roughly 90% of them seen only once. Comment on this clone: What it binds is not known. The identical CDR3 is also encoded by other nucleotide sequences in the sample.

In germline, CDR1 is MNHEY, CDR2 SVGEGT. J gave up 4 bases and V 3 bases, and 6 bases lay outside the gene matches. The CDR3 has 15 residues. Sample treatment: around 19 received Ad26.COV2.S at low or high dose, single or two shots; 5 received placebo; per-sample allocation not given. Sampling occurred on day 63 after the first vaccine or placebo injection. This chain links TRBV6-2 or TRBV6-3 with TRBJ1-5; 7 nucleotides match TRBD1. The TCR originated in a person between 18 and 60 years old who received the Ad26.COV2.S COVID-19 vaccine or a placebo. The material was peripheral blood, obtained in a trial of Ad26.COV2.S vaccine versus placebo. CDR3 nucleotide sequence: TGTGCCAGCAGTTATCGGGACAGACAAAATCAGCCCCAGCATTTT. Protein: CASSYRDRQNQPQHF.